The 30 T cell receptor beta chains reported below all come from one sample, sequenced in a study of blood T cell repertoires in COVID-19. Profiled with immunoSEQ multiplex PCR; TCRdb holds only in-frame clones, not every one. The sample records some 200,000 clones, around 81% being singletons. Material for sequencing was peripheral blood. The receptor source for this set is a human donor in a cohort sampled during active COVID-19.

CDR3 loop: CASSSRRGPTNYGYTF. The CDR3 DNA sequence: TGTGCCAGCAGTTCCCGCCGGGGTCCGACTAACTATGGCTACACCTTC. The genes are TRBV28 and TRBJ1-2; D not certain. V lost 4 bases and J 0 bases, leaving 15 bases between the germline ends. The CDR3 extends over 16 amino acids. From germline, CDR1 is MDHEN and CDR2 SYDVKM.

CDR3 region: CASSPRVGTEAFF. The CDR3 DNA reads as TGTGCCAGCAGCCCGAGGGTGGGGACTGAAGCTTTCTTT. This chain connects TRBV7-3 to TRBJ1-1; D remains unclear. There are 13 residues in the CDR3. Trimming removed 5 bases from V and 5 bases from J, with 12 bases in between. Germline V lookup: CDR1 SGHTA, CDR2 FQGTGA.

The rearrangement joins TRBV11-2 to TRBJ2-3; 12 bases match TRBD1. With 4 bases clipped from V and 11 bases from J, the junction kept 10 bases outside the gene matches. Germline V lookup: CDR1 SGHAT, CDR2 FQNNGV. CDR3 length: 15 amino acids. The CDR3 sequence: CASSYTGTGGSKQYF. The CDR3 DNA is TGTGCCAGCAGCTACACCGGGACAGGGGGCTCTAAGCAGTATTTT.

V gene TRBV28 combines with J gene TRBJ2-4; weak D call: TRBD2 (6 bases). This CDR3 region has 14 residues. The V gene lost 5 bases and the J gene lost 9 bases, with 17 bases spanning the gap. Germline V gives CDR1 MDHEN, CDR2 SYDVKM. CDR3 loop: CASSPPGRKGIQYF. As DNA, the CDR3 is TGTGCCAGCAGTCCCCCAGGGAGGAAGGGCATTCAGTACTTC.

V gene TRBV10-3 combines with J gene TRBJ1-2; D not certain. V dropped 6 bases and J dropped 6 bases, with 11 bases sitting between them. From germline, CDR1 is ENHRY and CDR2 SYGVKD. The CDR3 consists of 12 residues. The CDR3 reads CAISRESHGYTF. The DNA for the CDR3 is TGTGCCATCAGCCGAGAGTCACATGGCTACACCTTC.

V is TRBV6-1 and J is TRBJ1-3; no definite D call. This CDR3 contains 15 residues. The germline CDR1 and CDR2 sequences are MNHNS and SASEGT. Trimming took 3 bases from V and 3 from J, leaving 12 bases between them. CDR3: CASSEMPGLGNTIYF. The CDR3 DNA follows: TGTGCCAGCAGTGAGATGCCAGGCCTTGGAAACACCATATATTTT.

This clone was observed a few times. The V gene is TRBV5-1, the J gene TRBJ2-2, with 11 bases fitting TRBD2. Germline CDR1 reads SGHRS; CDR2 reads YFSETQ. After removal of 1 base from V and 5 bases from J, the junction contained 4 bases not matched to a gene. The CDR3 totals 16 residues. For the CDR3, the DNA is TGCGCCAGCAGCTTGTTTACTAGCGGGGGAACCGGGGAGCTGTTTTTT. It translates to CASSLFTSGGTGELFF.

The chain combines TRBV18 with TRBJ1-1; D is unclear. The CDR3 extends over 14 amino acids. V dropped 5 bases and J dropped 2 bases, with 12 bases sitting between them. The germline gives CDR1 KGHSH, CDR2 LQKENI. The CDR3 sequence is CASSVTELNTEAFF. Written as DNA, the CDR3 is TGTGCCAGCTCAGTAACGGAGCTAAACACTGAAGCTTTCTTT. Combining the CDR3 with reference TRBV18 and TRBJ1-1 gives the whole variable domain NAGVMQNPRHLVRRRGQEARLRCSPMKGHSHVYWYRQLPEEGLKFMVYLQKENIIDESGMPKERFSAEFPKEGPSILRIQQVVRGDSAAYFCASSVTELNTEAFFGQGTRLTVV.

This clone was detected a few times. V and J are TRBV7-6 and TRBJ1-1, with 7 bases aligning to TRBD1. Trimming at V came to 1 base and at J to 1 base, leaving 6 bases not matched to a gene. Germline CDR1 SGHVS, CDR2 FNYEAQ. The CDR3 consists of 16 residues. The CDR3 DNA is TGTGCCAGCAGCTTAGGAGGGACAGTAAGGAACACTGAAGCTTTCTTT. Encoded protein: CASSLGGTVRNTEAFF.

In the case of this clone: This sequence may be a read error, since a much larger clone differs from it by one base. The chain is built from TRBV6-5 and TRBJ1-1; 8 nucleotides line up with TRBD1. The J segment lost 0 bases and the V segment lost 4 bases, leaving 1 base of the junction unmatched. This CDR3 is built from 14 residues. Germline V lookup: CDR1 MNHEY, CDR2 SVGAGI. The CDR3 here is CASSWDRMNTEAFF. The CDR3 bases are TGTGCCAGCAGTTGGGACAGGATGAACACTGAAGCTTTCTTT.

V gene TRBV10-3 combines with J gene TRBJ1-2, with D uncertain. Trimming shortened V by 6 bases and J by 2 bases, and 7 bases separated the two germline ends. The CDR3 consists of 12 residues. Germline assignment: CDR1 ENHRY and CDR2 SYGVKD. The CDR3 here is CAISPENYGYTF. The DNA for the CDR3 is TGTGCCATCAGCCCCGAGAACTATGGCTACACCTTC.

The chain has TRBV9 and TRBJ2-7, with TRBD2 identical over 9 bases. Germline assignment: CDR1 SGDLS and CDR2 YYNGEE. With V trimmed by 0 bases and J by 4 bases, 5 bases remained unmatched. CDR3 length: 15 amino acids. Here the CDR3 DNA reads TGTGCCAGCAGCGTAGGCTATACTAGCGGGTACGAGCAGTACTTC. Its translation is CASSVGYTSGYEQYF. Drawing the rest from reference TRBV9 and TRBJ2-7, the complete variable domain is DSGVTQTPKHLITATGQRVTLRCSPRSGDLSVYWYQQSLDQGLQFLIQYYNGEERAKGNILERFSAQQFPDLHSELNLSSLELGDSALYFCASSVGYTSGYEQYFGPGTRLTVT.

This chain uses TRBV2 with TRBJ2-7; D not certain. CDR1 is SNHLY, CDR2 FYNNEI, per germline. There are 14 residues in the CDR3. V lost 3 bases and J 2 bases, leaving 11 bases between the germline ends. In nucleotides, the CDR3 is TGTGCCAGCAGTGACGGGTATAACACCTACGAGCAGTACTTC. Translation gives CASSDGYNTYEQYF.

In regard to this clone: This may be a read error: a much more frequent sequence differs by one nucleotide. Other nucleotide sequences from this sample produce the same CDR3. V is TRBV12-3 or TRBV12-4 and J is TRBJ1-1; D might be TRBD1 (5 bases). The germline V and J ends were trimmed by 5 bases and 0 bases, with 7 bases remaining between them. The CDR3 has 13 amino acids. CDR3 nucleotide sequence: TGTGCCAGCAGTCCGACAGTGAACACTGAAGCTTTCTTT. Translated: CASSPTVNTEAFF.

The genes are TRBV19 and TRBJ1-5; D remains ambiguous. The CDR3 totals 13 residues. V was shortened by 7 bases and J by 2 bases, with 9 bases between the two germline ends. Per the germline V gene, CDR1 is LNHDA and CDR2 is SQIVND (reference sequence). The CDR3 coding sequence is TGTGCCAGTAACCAGTTTGGCAATCAGCCCCAGCATTTT. This gives the protein CASNQFGNQPQHF.

V and J are TRBV11-3 and TRBJ2-5, with a tentative D call TRBD2 (7 bases). The CDR3 runs 13 residues. The V gene lost 5 bases and the J gene lost 1 base, with 8 bases spanning the gap. The germline V gene has CDR1 SGHNT and CDR2 YENEEA. This CDR3 is CASSGGAQETQYF. The DNA of the CDR3 is TGTGCCAGCAGCGGGGGGGCCCAAGAGACCCAGTACTTC.

The chain has TRBV28 and TRBJ2-5; D is uncertain. Trimming pared 5 bases from V and 4 bases from J, leaving 14 bases between. Germline lookup yields CDR1 MDHEN and CDR2 SYDVKM. CDR3 length: 14 residues. The CDR3 coding sequence is TGTGCCAGCAGTCCTCAAACTCGTCTAGAGACCCAGTACTTC. It specifies CASSPQTRLETQYF.

This chain connects TRBV28 to TRBJ2-4; D not resolved. There are 13 residues in the CDR3. The V gene lost 3 bases and the J gene lost 3 bases, with 6 bases spanning the gap. Germline assignment: CDR1 MDHEN and CDR2 SYDVKM. As DNA, the CDR3 is TGTGCCAGCAGTTTTGGCAGCAAAAACATTCAGTACTTC. Encoded protein: CASSFGSKNIQYF.

This chain links TRBV10-1 with TRBJ1-2, with 10 nucleotides matching TRBD1. Looked up from germline, CDR1 is WNHNN and CDR2 is SYGVQD (reference sequence). The CDR3 length is 24 residues. Losses at the gene ends were 4 bases for V and 4 bases for J; bases not matched to a gene: 33. The CDR3 sequence is CASSVPEFDPKTGTGDTLGYGYTF. In DNA form, the CDR3 reads TGCGCCAGCAGTGTGCCCGAGTTTGACCCCAAGACCGGGACAGGGGATACCCTGGGCTATGGCTACACCTTC.

V is TRBV5-6 and J is TRBJ2-7; D gene uncertain. The CDR3 runs to 11 residues. The germline V gene has CDR1 SGHDT and CDR2 YYEEEE. Trimming removed 2 bases from V and 8 bases from J, with 8 bases in between. This chain's CDR3 is CASSFGPQQYF. CDR3 nucleotide sequence: TGTGCCAGCAGCTTCGGTCCCCAGCAGTACTTC.

The gene calls are TRBV6-5 and TRBJ2-1, with TRBD1 matching 9 bases. The CDR3 has 15 amino acids. J gave up 7 bases and V 4 bases, and 8 bases lay outside the gene matches. CDR1 is MNHEY, CDR2 SVGAGI, per germline. In DNA form, the CDR3 reads TGTGCCAGCAGTTCCGGGACAGGGAATTCTAATGAGCAGTTCTTC. It codes for CASSSGTGNSNEQFF.

The rearrangement uses TRBV5-1 and TRBJ1-5; unclear D gene. The ends were cut back, 4 bases at V and 3 bases at J, with 17 bases in the middle. The CDR3 runs 16 residues. CDR1 is SGHRS and CDR2 is YFSETQ in the germline V gene. The CDR3 DNA sequence: TGCGCCAGCAGCCCTAACGCGGCGGATTCCAATCAGCCCCAGCATTTT. Amino acid sequence: CASSPNAADSNQPQHF.

The chain carries TRBV3-1 (or the pseudogene TRBV3-2) and TRBJ2-2; D perhaps matches TRBD1 (6 bases). The CDR3 totals 15 residues. CDR1 and CDR2 (germline): LGHDT, YNNKEL (reference sequence). The germline V and J ends were trimmed by 10 bases and 4 bases, with 19 bases remaining between them. The CDR3 DNA reads TGTGCCACGAGGCTGGGGGCGGTCGGCACCGGGGAGCTGTTTTTT. Residues: CATRLGAVGTGELFF.

The chain carries TRBV5-1 and TRBJ2-3, with TRBD2 as a possible D gene (6 bases). Trimming took 5 bases from V and 6 from J, leaving 19 bases between them. Germline-derived CDR1 and CDR2 are SGHRS and YFSETQ. The CDR3 is 15 residues long. The CDR3 bases are TGCGCCAGCAGTTGGGACGGGAGTAGAGGGGATACGCAGTATTTT. Translated: CASSWDGSRGDTQYF.

This chain joins TRBV3-1 (or the pseudogene TRBV3-2) and TRBJ2-3, with 7 bases lining up with TRBD1. V lost 4 bases and J lost 0; bases outside the gene matches: 4. This CDR3 is built from 15 residues. Per the germline V gene, CDR1 is LGHDT and CDR2 is YNNKEL (reference sequence). This CDR3 reads CASSRDSHSTDTQYF. The CDR3 DNA follows: TGTGCCAGCAGCCGGGACAGCCATAGCACAGATACGCAGTATTTT.

This chain uses TRBV24-1 with TRBJ2-2, with TRBD2 matching over 11 bases. CDR3 length: 16 residues. Germline V CDR1 and CDR2: KGHDR, SFDVKD. Losses at the gene ends were 4 bases for V and 5 bases for J; bases not matched to a gene: 5. The CDR3 DNA is TGTGCCACCAGTGACATAGCGGGGGGGCGAACCGGGGAGCTGTTTTTT. The encoded protein is CATSDIAGGRTGELFF.

The gene calls are TRBV6-5 and TRBJ2-1; 7 bases agree with TRBD1. The length of the CDR3 is 15 residues. From germline, CDR1 is MNHEY and CDR2 SVGAGI. V lost 0 bases, J lost 9 bases, and 8 bases stayed unmatched. DNA for the CDR3: TGTGCCAGCAGTTACTCTCGGGGCAGGGGGTTTGAGCAGTTCTTC. Translated, it gives CASSYSRGRGFEQFF.

The V gene is TRBV6-1, the J gene TRBJ1-2; D ambiguous. Trimming shortened V by 1 base and J by 9 bases, and 6 bases separated the two germline ends. CDR1 is MNHNS and CDR2 is SASEGT in the germline V gene. The CDR3 consists of 11 residues. The CDR3: CASSEGQSYTF. CDR3 nucleotides: TGTGCCAGCAGTGAAGGCCAGAGCTACACCTTC.

The chain recombines TRBV7-2 with TRBJ2-3, with TRBD2 matching over 7 bases. CDR1 SGHTA and CDR2 FQGNSA come from the germline V gene. CDR3 size: 16 residues. After removal of 6 bases from V and 7 bases from J, the junction contained 16 bases not matched to a gene. The CDR3 DNA follows: TGTGCCAGCAGTCCAAATTCCGGGGCTAGCGGATATACGCAGTATTTT. The encoded protein is CASSPNSGASGYTQYF.

The rearrangement joins TRBV11-2 to TRBJ2-2; weak D call: TRBD2 (5 bases). Trimming cost V 1 base and J 5 bases, with 8 bases left between them. CDR3 length equals 14 residues. The germline V gene has CDR1 SGHAT and CDR2 FQNNGV. The CDR3 sequence is CASSLGPGTGELFF. CDR3 DNA: TGTGCCAGCAGCTTAGGTCCGGGGACCGGGGAGCTGTTTTTT.